This TCR beta chain originates from a study of T cell responses to AZD1222 COVID-19 vaccine. Looking at the study overall: Whether given at about 4 or about 12 weeks, second doses were pooled. Study results and caveats: Unmutated variant regions reportedly attract nearly half of all spike-specific TCRs. Recipients of AZD1222 seropositive at baseline numbered only 6 or 7. Donors were chiefly white British, with a greater number of females, and clonal diversity was perhaps underestimated.

Unmatched junction bases numbered 8, after V lost 4 bases and J lost 9 bases. The CDR3 loop spans 14 amino acids. The germline V gene encodes CDR1 SGHAT and CDR2 FQNNGV. With regard to this clone: Its matching antigen is unknown.

Here immunoSEQ multiplex PCR was the method, and the copy in TCRdb shows in-frame clones only, minus some. The sample consists of 95,000 to 150,000 clones, approximately 83% of them appearing once. This TCR was sampled from an adult in good health. The chain recombines TRBV11-2 with TRBJ1-1; 10 bases are a match to TRBD1. Sequences were derived from peripheral blood, sampled on day 0 of AZD1222 vaccination. CDR3 nucleotides: TGTGCCAGCAGCTCCCGGGACAGGGGATCGAAAGCTTTCTTT. Protein product: CASSSRDRGSKAFF.